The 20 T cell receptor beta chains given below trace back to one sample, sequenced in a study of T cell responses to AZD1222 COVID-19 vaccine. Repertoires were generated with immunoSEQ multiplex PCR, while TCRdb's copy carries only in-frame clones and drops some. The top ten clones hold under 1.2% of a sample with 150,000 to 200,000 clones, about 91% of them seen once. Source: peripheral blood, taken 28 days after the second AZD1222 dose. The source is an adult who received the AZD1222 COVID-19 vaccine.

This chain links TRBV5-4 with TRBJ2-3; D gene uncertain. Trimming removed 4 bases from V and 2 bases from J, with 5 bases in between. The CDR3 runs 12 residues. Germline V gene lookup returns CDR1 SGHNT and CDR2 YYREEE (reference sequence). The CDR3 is CASSPNTDTQYF. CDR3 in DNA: TGTGCCAGCAGCCCCAACACAGATACGCAGTATTTT.

The CDR3 loop reads CSASYRDTGYTF. The CDR3 coding sequence is TGCAGTGCTAGTTACAGGGATACGGGCTACACCTTC. The chain couples TRBV20-1 to TRBJ1-2; D is perhaps TRBD1 (6 bases). The CDR3 extends over 12 amino acids. Trimming took 3 bases from V and 8 from J, leaving 13 bases between them. Germline CDR1 DFQATT, CDR2 SNEGSKA (reference sequence).

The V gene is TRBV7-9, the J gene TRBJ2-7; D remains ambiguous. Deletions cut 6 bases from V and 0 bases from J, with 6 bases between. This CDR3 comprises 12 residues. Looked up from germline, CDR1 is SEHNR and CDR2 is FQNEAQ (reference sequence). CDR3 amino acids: CASRRNSYEQYF. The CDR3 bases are TGTGCCAGCAGGCGGAACTCCTACGAGCAGTACTTC.

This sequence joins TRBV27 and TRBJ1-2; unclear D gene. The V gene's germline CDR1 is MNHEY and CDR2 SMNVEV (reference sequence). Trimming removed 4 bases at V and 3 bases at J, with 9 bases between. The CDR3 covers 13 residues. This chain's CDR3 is CASSSARYYGYTF. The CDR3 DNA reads TGTGCCAGCAGTTCGGCCCGCTACTATGGCTACACCTTC.

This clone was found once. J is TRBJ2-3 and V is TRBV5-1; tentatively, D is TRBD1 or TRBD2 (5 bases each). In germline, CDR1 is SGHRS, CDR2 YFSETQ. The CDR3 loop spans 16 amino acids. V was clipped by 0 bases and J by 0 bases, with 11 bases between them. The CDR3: CASSLEGTPSTDTQYF. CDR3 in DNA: TGCGCCAGCAGCTTGGAGGGGACCCCAAGCACAGATACGCAGTATTTT.

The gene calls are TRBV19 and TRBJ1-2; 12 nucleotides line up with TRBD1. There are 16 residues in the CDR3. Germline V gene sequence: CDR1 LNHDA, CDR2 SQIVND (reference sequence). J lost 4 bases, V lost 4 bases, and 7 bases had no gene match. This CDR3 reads CASSNRDRGLGYGYTF. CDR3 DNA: TGTGCCAGTAGTAACCGGGACAGGGGGCTCGGCTATGGCTACACCTTC.

CDR3 loop: CASATGGDTEAFF. CDR3 in DNA: TGTGCCAGCGCTACAGGCGGGGACACTGAAGCTTTCTTT. The chain is built from TRBV5-4 and TRBJ1-1; the D gene is possibly TRBD1 (5 bases). CDR1 and CDR2 from the germline V gene are SGHNT and YYREEE (reference sequence). The V end was cut by 7 bases, the J end by 3 bases, with 13 bases between. This CDR3 has 13 amino acids.

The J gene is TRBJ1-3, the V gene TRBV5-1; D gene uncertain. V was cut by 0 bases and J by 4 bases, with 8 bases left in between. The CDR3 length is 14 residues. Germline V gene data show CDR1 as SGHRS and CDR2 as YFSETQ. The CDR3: CASSLAGYGNTIYF. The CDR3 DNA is TGCGCCAGCAGCTTGGCTGGGTACGGAAACACCATATATTTT.

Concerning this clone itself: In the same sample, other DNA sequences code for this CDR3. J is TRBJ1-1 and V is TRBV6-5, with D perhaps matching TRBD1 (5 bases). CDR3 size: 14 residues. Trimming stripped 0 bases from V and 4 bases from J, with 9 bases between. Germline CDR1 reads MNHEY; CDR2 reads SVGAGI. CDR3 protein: CASSYSRGRTEAFF. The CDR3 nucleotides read TGTGCCAGCAGTTACTCGAGGGGTCGCACTGAAGCTTTCTTT.

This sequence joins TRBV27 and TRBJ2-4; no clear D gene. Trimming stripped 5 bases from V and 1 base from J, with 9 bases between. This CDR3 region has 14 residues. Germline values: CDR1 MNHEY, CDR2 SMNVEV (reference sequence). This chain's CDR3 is CASSPRIAKNIQYF. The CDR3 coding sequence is TGTGCCAGCAGTCCCCGCATCGCCAAAAACATTCAGTACTTC.

The CDR3: CASSPGRMSGYTF. The CDR3, as DNA: TGTGCCAGCAGCCCCGGACGGATGTCAGGCTACACCTTC. V is TRBV7-9 and J is TRBJ1-2; unclear D gene. The germline V gene has CDR1 SEHNR and CDR2 FQNEAQ (reference sequence). V shed 5 bases and J shed 8 bases, with 15 bases lying between them. The CDR3 sequence is 13 residues long.

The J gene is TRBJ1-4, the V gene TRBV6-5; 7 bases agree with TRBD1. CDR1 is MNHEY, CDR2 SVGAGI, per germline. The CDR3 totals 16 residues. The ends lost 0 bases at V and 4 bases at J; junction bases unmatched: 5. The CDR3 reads CASSYSGTAINEKLFF. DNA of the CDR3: TGTGCCAGCAGTTACTCCGGGACAGCGATTAATGAAAAACTGTTTTTT.

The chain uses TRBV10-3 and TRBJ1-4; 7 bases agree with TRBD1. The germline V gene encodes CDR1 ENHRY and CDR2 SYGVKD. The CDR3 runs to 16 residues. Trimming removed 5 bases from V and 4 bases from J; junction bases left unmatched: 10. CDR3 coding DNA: TGTGCCATCAGTCCCGCAGGGGGTTTTGGTAATGAAAAACTGTTTTTT. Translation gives CAISPAGGFGNEKLFF.

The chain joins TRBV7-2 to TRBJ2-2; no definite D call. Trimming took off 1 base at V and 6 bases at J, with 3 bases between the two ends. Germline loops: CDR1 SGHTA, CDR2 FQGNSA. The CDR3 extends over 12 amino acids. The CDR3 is CASSLGAGELFF. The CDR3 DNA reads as TGTGCCAGCAGCTTAGGGGCCGGGGAGCTGTTTTTT.

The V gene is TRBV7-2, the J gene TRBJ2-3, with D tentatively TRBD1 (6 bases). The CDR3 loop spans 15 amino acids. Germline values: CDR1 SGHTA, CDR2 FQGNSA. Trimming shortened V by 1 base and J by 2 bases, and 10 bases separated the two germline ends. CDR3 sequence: CASSLGAGATDTQYF. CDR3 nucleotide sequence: TGTGCCAGCAGCTTAGGTGCAGGGGCCACAGATACGCAGTATTTT.

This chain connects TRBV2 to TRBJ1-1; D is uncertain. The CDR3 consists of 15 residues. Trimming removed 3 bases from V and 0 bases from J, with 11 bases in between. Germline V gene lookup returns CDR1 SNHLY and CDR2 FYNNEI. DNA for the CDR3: TGTGCCAGCAGTGATGGCGGTACCCTGAACACTGAAGCTTTCTTT. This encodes CASSDGGTLNTEAFF.

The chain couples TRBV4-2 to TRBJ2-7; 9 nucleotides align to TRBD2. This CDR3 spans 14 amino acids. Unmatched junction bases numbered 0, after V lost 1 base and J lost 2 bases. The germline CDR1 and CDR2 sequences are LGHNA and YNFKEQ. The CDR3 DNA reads TGTGCCAGCAGCCAAGGGACTAGCGCCTACGAGCAGTACTTC. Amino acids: CASSQGTSAYEQYF.

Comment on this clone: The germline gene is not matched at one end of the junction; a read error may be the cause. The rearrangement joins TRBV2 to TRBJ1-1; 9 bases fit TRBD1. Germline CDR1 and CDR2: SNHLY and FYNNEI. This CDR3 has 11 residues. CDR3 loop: CASSEWDRVYF. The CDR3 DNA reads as TGTGCCAGCAGTGAGTGGGACAGGGTATACTTT.

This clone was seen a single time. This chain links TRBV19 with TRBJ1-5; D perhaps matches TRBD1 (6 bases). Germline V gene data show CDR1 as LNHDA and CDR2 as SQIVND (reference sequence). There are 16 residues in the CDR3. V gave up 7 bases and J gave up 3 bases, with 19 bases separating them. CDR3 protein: CASTPRQAPPNQPQHF. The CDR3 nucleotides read TGTGCCAGTACCCCTCGACAGGCACCGCCCAATCAGCCCCAGCATTTT.

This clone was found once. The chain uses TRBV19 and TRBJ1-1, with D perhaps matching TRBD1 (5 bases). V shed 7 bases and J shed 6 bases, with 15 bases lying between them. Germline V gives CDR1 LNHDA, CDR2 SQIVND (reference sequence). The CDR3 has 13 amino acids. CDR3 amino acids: CASTTTGVAEAFF. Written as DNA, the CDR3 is TGTGCCAGTACCACGACGGGGGTGGCTGAAGCTTTCTTT.